This T cell receptor (gamma chain) was captured by sequencing in a study of gamma delta lymphoproliferative disorders and STAT genes (dated by TCRdb to 2017 to 2018). Background on the whole study: Among the 9 sequenced Tgammadelta LGLL patients, 4 had symptomatic disease and 5 had an indolent course. Gamma-chain libraries were prepared from at least 50 ng of genomic DNA using the LymphoTrack Dx TCRG Assay. Because no corresponding Invivoscribe delta assay was available, delta-chain libraries were prepared according to the standard operating procedure of the EuroClonality-NGS working group. The study profiled TCR gamma and delta CDR3 repertoires by deep sequencing in Tgammadelta lymphoproliferative disease patients and healthy controls, within a larger immunophenotypic and STAT-mutation study. The TCR-sequenced pilot group comprised roughly 9 Tgammadelta large granular lymphocyte leukemia patients and a couple of hepatosplenic T-cell lymphoma patients. A couple of gamma-chain samples and all delta-chain samples were sequenced twice to confirm results. The paper as a whole reports these results and caveats: When whole repertoires were clustered, gamma repertoires from patients grouped apart from those of healthy controls, but delta repertoires did not separate between the groups. It was noted by the authors that NGS specificity may be reduced at low frequencies, so confirmation of the public or private nature of leukemic clones is needed. Control T cells were likely spread across varied maturation stages, whereas leukemic cells were skewed toward terminal effectors, which potentially limits comparisons between patients and controls. Almost every major gamma and delta clonotype found in patients was public, meaning shared with at least one healthy donor, with just a couple of gamma clonotypes being private to disease.

Both library preparation methods relied on multiplex PCR with primers aimed at conserved V and J regions of the TCR genes. After purification and pooling, the amplicons were sequenced on an Illumina MiSeq platform. The authors' pipeline ran thus. V(D)J alignment, clonotype assembly and translation were done with MiXCR, while functionality assessment and CDR3 repertoire analyses were done with VDJtools. CDR3 was defined per IMGT, and analyses were restricted to productive sequences using functional genes, excluding ORF genes and pseudogenes. Identical amino acid CDR3s of major clonotypes (frequency >=5%) were searched for across all patients and controls using a custom Python script. A one-sided non-parametric Wilcoxon test was used to compare clonotype frequencies between patients and controls. Public reads were reanalyzed in TCRdb with CATT, and rows carrying the same DNA were merged afterwards. The V and J calls reflect TCRdb's pipeline rather than the authors' work. The sample data list about 1,300 gamma-chain clones, and 8.2% of these were observed just once. Around 59% of the sample is held by the ten biggest clonotypes.

For both patients and controls, peripheral blood mononuclear cells were isolated, and the genomic DNA from these cells was used for TCR sequencing. A median age of roughly 64 years was recorded for the sequenced patients, of whom four or five were male and 6 were female. All patients came from a single hematology unit in Padova, Italy, and their diagnoses were reclassified as T-LGLL or HSTCL using the 2017 WHO criteria. All patient samples were collected while patients were either off therapy or before therapy. Compared with the rest of its sample, this clone is medium-sized (0.01 to 0.1%). Its binding antigen is unknown. No base quality information exists; no much larger clone differs at one position. Source material: blood. This TCR derives from a human donor with gamma-delta T-cell large granular lymphocyte leukemia.

The nucleotides read TGTGCCACCTGGGGACGTCATAAGAAACTCTTT. Translated, this gives CATWGRHKKLF. The V and J genes are TRGV2 and TRGJ1 or TRGJ2. No J segment appears in TCRdb, so it was assigned here by matching the sequence to germline. The CDR3 spans 11 residues, from the cysteine through the phenylalanine. Solely the CDR3 DNA is kept, with 33 bases framed from the first base. The CDR1 and CDR2 encoded by the germline V gene are EGSNGY and YDSYNSKV. Relative to germline, V is missing 5 bases and J is missing 8 bases, with 6 bases of the junction outside any gene match.